The 10 T cell receptor beta chains reported below all come from one sample, sequenced in a study of shared clonotypes between healthy human individuals. CD45RO-negative, CCR7-selected cells formed the naive CD8 fraction, which excluded terminally differentiated effector memory CD45RA+ cells. Produced via immunoSEQ multiplex PCR; TCRdb's table is partial and in-frame only. The data contain fewer than 1 million clones, roughly 96% of them seen just once; the ten biggest clones take up roughly 0.23%. Sequencing was carried out using naive CD8+ T cells sorted from blood. The source of these receptors is a man aged 30 to 39 in good health.

CDR3 residues: CASSDRGLYEQYF. The CDR3 DNA reads TGTGCCAGCAGTGACAGGGGACTCTACGAGCAGTACTTC. V gene TRBV6-1 combines with J gene TRBJ2-7; D may match TRBD1 or TRBD2 (6 bases each). The ends were cut back, 3 bases at V and 3 bases at J, with 9 bases in the middle. This CDR3 region has 13 residues. CDR1 MNHNS and CDR2 SASEGT come from the germline V gene.

This chain links TRBV15 with TRBJ2-5, with D maybe TRBD1 (5 bases). Germline V gene lookup returns CDR1 LNHNV and CDR2 YYDKDF (reference sequence). The CDR3 is 15 residues long. Trimming cost V 0 bases and J 2 bases, with 10 bases left between them. The DNA for the CDR3 is TGTGCCACCAGCAGAGATCTGGGGCTTCAAGAGACCCAGTACTTC. Amino acid sequence: CATSRDLGLQETQYF.

The CDR3 sequence is CASTGGAYEQYF. The CDR3, as DNA: TGTGCCAGCACGGGGGGTGCCTACGAGCAGTACTTC. The chain has TRBV25-1 and TRBJ2-7; 7 positions match TRBD2. J lost 2 bases, V lost 7 bases, and 2 bases had no gene match. This CDR3 is 12 amino acids long. The germline CDR1 and CDR2 sequences are MGHDK and SYGVNS.

This chain connects TRBV5-6 to TRBJ1-5; 10 bases map to TRBD1. The CDR3 loop spans 14 amino acids. Germline V gene data show CDR1 as SGHDT and CDR2 as YYEEEE. Trimming removed 4 bases from V and 7 bases from J; junction bases left unmatched: 5. The CDR3 sequence is CASSTTGGDQPQHF. The CDR3 DNA reads as TGTGCCAGCAGCACGACAGGGGGCGACCAGCCCCAGCATTTT. Full variable domain (remainder filled in from reference TRBV5-6 and TRBJ1-5): DAGVTQSPTHLIKTRGQQVTLRCSPKSGHDTVSWYQQALGQGPQFIFQYYEEEERQRGNFPDRFSGHQFPNYSSELNVNALLLGDSALYLCASSTTGGDQPQHFGDGTRLSIL.

The chain links TRBV7-6 to TRBJ1-3; the D is unclear. V was shortened by 1 base and J by 3 bases, with 7 bases between the two germline ends. Germline V lookup: CDR1 SGHVS, CDR2 FNYEAQ. The CDR3 length is 14 residues. The chain's CDR3 is CASSLGPDGNTIYF. DNA for the CDR3: TGTGCCAGCAGCTTAGGTCCAGATGGAAACACCATATATTTT.

The chain carries TRBV27 and TRBJ1-1; D is perhaps TRBD1 (6 bases). Germline V CDR1 and CDR2: MNHEY, SMNVEV (reference sequence). CDR3 size: 16 residues. The V gene lost 0 bases and the J gene lost 11 bases, with 22 bases spanning the gap. The chain's CDR3 is CASSLSILRQGKYAFF. The CDR3 coding sequence is TGTGCCAGCAGTTTATCGATTCTTCGGCAGGGGAAGTATGCTTTCTTT.

The V and J genes are TRBV10-2 and TRBJ2-5, with 8 nucleotides matching TRBD1. Germline V CDR1 and CDR2: WSHSY, SAAADI. The CDR3 is 15 residues long. Trimming took 3 bases from V and 2 from J; bases not matched to a gene: 5. The CDR3 sequence is CASSDSGQGQETQYF. Here the CDR3 DNA reads TGCGCCAGCAGTGATAGTGGACAGGGACAAGAGACCCAGTACTTC.

The V gene is TRBV5-1, the J gene TRBJ1-2; the D gene is possibly TRBD1 (6 bases). Germline lookup yields CDR1 SGHRS and CDR2 YFSETQ. This CDR3 region has 14 residues. V was shortened by 6 bases and J by 0 bases, with 12 bases between the two germline ends. CDR3 sequence (DNA): TGCGCCAGCACCCAGAGGGGGTCTAACTATGGCTACACCTTC. Protein product: CASTQRGSNYGYTF.

The gene calls are TRBV5-4 and TRBJ2-5, with D maybe TRBD2 (5 bases). The germline gives CDR1 SGHNT, CDR2 YYREEE (reference sequence). CDR3 length: 14 amino acids. The V end lost 0 bases, the J end lost 4 bases, and 10 bases lay between the germline ends. CDR3 DNA sequence: TGTGCCAGCAGCTTGGGACGGGATCCAGAGACCCAGTACTTC. As protein: CASSLGRDPETQYF.

The V gene is TRBV4-1, the J gene TRBJ2-5; 11 positions match TRBD1. There are 15 residues in the CDR3. Germline CDR1 is MGHRA and CDR2 is YSYEKL. J lost 1 base, V lost 4 bases, and 2 bases had no gene match. The CDR3 is CASSRGTGGQETQYF. CDR3 DNA sequence: TGCGCCAGCAGCCGAGGGACAGGGGGCCAAGAGACCCAGTACTTC.